The clone carrying this TCR beta chain was counted only a few times. Its antigen is unidentified. There are 14 residues in the CDR3. With 6 bases clipped from V and 4 bases from J, the junction kept 5 bases outside the gene matches. These data come from a study of T cell repertoires in cytomegalovirus infection. Study details: Shared public TCR beta signatures pointed to both CMV infection and a matching HLA type. Findings of the study overall: HLA-C-restricted CMV-specific TCR beta clonotypes were dominant in the ex vivo response.

TCRdb passed the reads through MiXCR, listing each CDR3 protein once. The sample records more than 150,000 distinct CDR3 sequences, over 15% being singletons. This clonotype was sampled from a human donor in good health (CMV status not recorded). Some clones in this sample may be carry-over from other donors' samples. The sequencing sample was made of CD8+ T cells from PBMCs. The chain employs TRBV12-3 or TRBV12-4 and TRBJ1-4, with 7 nucleotides matching TRBD1. CDR3 nucleotides: TGTGCCAGCAGGAAGACAGGGATTAATGAAAAACTGTTTTTT. The encoded protein is CASRKTGINEKLFF.